Below, 27 T cell receptor beta chains from the same sample are listed, as sequenced in a study of cytomegalovirus exposure and HLA in healthy donors. A multiplex PCR was run with 60 Vbeta primers and 13 Jbeta primers. Produced via immunoSEQ multiplex PCR; TCRdb's table is partial and in-frame only. The sample records about 210,000 clones, about 81% being singletons. Sequenced: PBMCs. Every receptor here comes from a man aged 40-49 years in good health and CMV-seropositive.

The gene calls are TRBV5-3 and TRBJ2-1; 11 bases line up with TRBD2. TRBV5-3 is identified as an open reading frame with a role that is uncertain. Unmatched junction bases numbered 6, after V lost 4 bases and J lost 0 bases. This CDR3 spans 17 amino acids. The CDR3 DNA sequence: TGTGCCAGAAGCGGCACTAGCGGGGGACCCTCCTACAATGAGCAGTTCTTC. As protein: CARSGTSGGPSYNEQFF.

This clone is a singleton in its sample. This CDR3 is also generated by other DNA sequences in the sample. The chain joins TRBV29-1 to TRBJ1-3; D unresolved. Trimming removed 4 bases at V and 0 bases at J, with 4 bases between. Germline CDR1 and CDR2: SQVTM and ANQGSEA. The CDR3 contains 12 residues. Written as DNA, the CDR3 is TGCAGCGTTGTCTCCTCTGGAAACACCATATATTTT. It encodes CSVVSSGNTIYF.

This chain joins TRBV7-9 and TRBJ2-6; 8 bases fit TRBD1. The ends lost 5 bases at V and 0 bases at J; junction bases unmatched: 9. Per germline, CDR1 SEHNR and CDR2 FQNEAQ (reference sequence). The CDR3 has 18 amino acids. The CDR3 bases are TGTGCCAGCAGCCTACCGGGACAGGTGCCCTCTGGGGCCAACGTCCTGACTTTC. This encodes CASSLPGQVPSGANVLTF.

The chain joins TRBV11-2 to TRBJ1-2; a weak D match, TRBD1 (5 bases). This CDR3 spans 13 amino acids. Trimming cost V 5 bases and J 6 bases, with 13 bases left between them. Germline V gene sequence: CDR1 SGHAT, CDR2 FQNNGV. CDR3 nucleotides: TGTGCCAGCAGCCGCGACAGCGCGCATGGCTACACCTTC. Encoded protein: CASSRDSAHGYTF.

This clone showed up just once. The chain combines TRBV7-2 with TRBJ2-7; D is uncertain. Germline V gives CDR1 SGHTA, CDR2 FQGNSA. This CDR3 is built from 15 residues. Deletions cut 1 base from V and 0 bases from J, with 10 bases between. The CDR3 sequence: CASSLEPGFSYEQYF. The CDR3 bases are TGTGCCAGCAGCTTAGAACCAGGCTTCTCCTACGAGCAGTACTTC.

This rearrangement joins TRBV6-6 to TRBJ2-5; 7 positions agree with TRBD1. Germline trimming cut 7 bases from V and 4 bases from J; bases unmatched to any gene: 9. Germline CDR1 and CDR2: MNHNY and SVGAGI (reference sequence). The length of the CDR3 is 14 residues. CDR3 in amino acids: CASTKGAGAETQYF. The CDR3 DNA is TGTGCCAGCACCAAGGGGGCAGGGGCAGAGACCCAGTACTTC.

This chain's CDR3 is CASSPQVAGVDTQYF. The CDR3 coding sequence is TGTGCCAGCAGCCCCCAAGTAGCGGGAGTTGATACGCAGTATTTT. The chain has TRBV7-3 and TRBJ2-3; 9 bases are shared with TRBD2. V lost 5 bases, J lost 6 bases, and 9 bases stayed unmatched. There are 15 residues in the CDR3. Germline loops: CDR1 SGHTA, CDR2 FQGTGA.

The chain combines TRBV29-1 with TRBJ2-3; 10 nucleotides align to TRBD2. The junction had 10 bases not matched to a gene; V was cut back by 5 bases and J by 5 bases. Germline V gene lookup returns CDR1 SQVTM and CDR2 ANQGSEA. CDR3 length: 15 amino acids. In DNA, the CDR3 is TGCAGCGTTCCCGCTACTAGCGGGGAGGTAGATACGCAGTATTTT. This gives the protein CSVPATSGEVDTQYF.

The chain recombines TRBV5-1 with TRBJ2-2; D may be TRBD2 (8 bases). The CDR3 is made up of 18 amino acids. V was pared by 4 bases and J by 3 bases, with 22 bases between. The germline gives CDR1 SGHRS, CDR2 YFSETQ. DNA for the CDR3: TGCGCCAGCAGCACTGAGGGGGCGCGGGAGGCCGACACCGGGGAGCTGTTTTTT. Protein sequence: CASSTEGAREADTGELFF.

CDR3 in amino acids: CASSLPSTNTGELFF. As DNA, the CDR3 is TGTGCCAGCAGCTTGCCTAGTACGAACACCGGGGAGCTGTTTTTT. The V and J genes are TRBV5-4 and TRBJ2-2; D is undetermined. CDR3 length: 15 residues. Germline-derived CDR1 and CDR2 are SGHNT and YYREEE (reference sequence). V was shortened by 1 base and J by 0 bases, with 7 bases between the two germline ends.

The chain links TRBV6-4 to TRBJ1-1; 9 nucleotides match TRBD1. The length of the CDR3 is 13 residues. With 6 bases clipped from V and 8 bases from J, the junction kept 7 bases outside the gene matches. Germline-derived CDR1 and CDR2 are MRHNA and SNTAGT. The CDR3 DNA follows: TGTGCCAGCAGAACCGGACAGGGGAGAGAAGCTTTCTTT. This encodes CASRTGQGREAFF.

On this clone itself: The sample carries other DNA sequences with the same CDR3. The V call is TRBV5-1, the J call TRBJ1-1; TRBD1 matches at 8 bases. V lost 3 bases and J lost 0; bases outside the gene matches: 7. The CDR3 extends over 16 amino acids. Germline values: CDR1 SGHRS, CDR2 YFSETQ. The CDR3 protein is CASSSGQGNMNTEAFF. CDR3 nucleotide sequence: TGCGCCAGCAGCTCCGGACAGGGAAACATGAACACTGAAGCTTTCTTT.

The chain combines TRBV4-1 with TRBJ2-1, with 7 positions matching TRBD2. Germline-derived CDR1 and CDR2 are MGHRA and YSYEKL. Unmatched junction bases numbered 10, after V lost 0 bases and J lost 5 bases. The CDR3 spans 17 residues. CDR3 sequence: CASSQDITGRPHNEQFF. CDR3 sequence (DNA): TGCGCCAGCAGCCAAGATATTACCGGGAGGCCCCACAATGAGCAGTTCTTC.

V gene TRBV29-1 combines with J gene TRBJ2-3; 8 positions match TRBD2. Germline V gives CDR1 SQVTM, CDR2 ANQGSEA. The CDR3 extends over 15 amino acids. Trimming cost V 4 bases and J 3 bases; bases outside gene matches: 9. The CDR3 here is CSVVGGVTGTDTQYF. In nucleotides, the CDR3 is TGCAGCGTTGTCGGGGGGGTAACCGGAACAGATACGCAGTATTTT.

This sequence joins TRBV11-2 and TRBJ2-7; TRBD1 matches at 7 bases. V lost 3 bases, J lost 6 bases, and 2 bases stayed unmatched. The germline gives CDR1 SGHAT, CDR2 FQNNGV. The length of the CDR3 is 12 residues. The CDR3 DNA is TGTGCCAGCAGCTTGGACAGGCCCGAGCAGTACTTC. The encoded protein is CASSLDRPEQYF.

Only a few counts were recorded for this clone. The J gene is TRBJ1-1, the V gene TRBV25-1; TRBD1 matches at 7 bases. The V and J ends lost 7 bases and 4 bases, in that order; junction bases with no gene match: 6. The CDR3 totals 13 residues. Germline lookup yields CDR1 MGHDK and CDR2 SYGVNS. The CDR3 DNA sequence: TGTGCCAGCAATACAGGGGTGAGCACTGAAGCTTTCTTT. The encoded protein is CASNTGVSTEAFF.

This rearrangement joins TRBV7-3 to TRBJ2-2, with D possibly TRBD1 on 5 matching bases. Deletions cut 1 base from V and 3 bases from J, with 12 bases between. Looked up from germline, CDR1 is SGHTA and CDR2 is FQGTGA. CDR3 length equals 16 residues. In DNA form, the CDR3 reads TGTGCCAGCAGCTTAAAGCCCGCAGGGTACACCGGGGAGCTGTTTTTT. It encodes CASSLKPAGYTGELFF.

The chain couples TRBV15 to TRBJ1-4, with D maybe TRBD1 (5 bases). Germline CDR1 and CDR2: LNHNV and YYDKDF (reference sequence). Trimming stripped 1 base from V and 0 bases from J, with 6 bases between. There are 15 residues in the CDR3. The DNA for the CDR3 is TGTGCCACCAGCAGAGTGACAGCAACTAATGAAAAACTGTTTTTT. Its translation: CATSRVTATNEKLFF.

The DNA for the CDR3 is TGTGCCAGCACCCCCGGCCGGCTAGCGGGGGCCGGGGGGTTCTTC. It is translated as CASTPGRLAGAGGFF. The V and J genes are TRBV6-1 and TRBJ2-1, with 10 bases fitting TRBD2. The length of the CDR3 is 15 residues. V trimming: 7 bases; J trimming: 15 bases; junction bases outside the gene matches: 18. Germline V lookup: CDR1 MNHNS, CDR2 SASEGT.

This clone showed up just a few times. The chain combines TRBV7-2 with TRBJ1-1; possible D gene TRBD1, 6 bases. The CDR3 is 14 residues long. In germline, CDR1 is SGHTA, CDR2 FQGNSA. Trimming left V 5 bases short and J 11 bases short, with 21 bases between. CDR3 sequence (DNA): TGTGCCAGCAGCCTAATAGGGGGGGCAGCTTTCGCTTTCTTT. Translating it yields CASSLIGGAAFAFF.

V is TRBV7-3 and J is TRBJ2-1, with 8 bases lining up with TRBD1. This CDR3 contains 15 residues. The germline V gene has CDR1 SGHTA and CDR2 FQGTGA. V was pared by 3 bases and J by 6 bases, with 7 bases of the junction left unmatched. CDR3 nucleotide sequence: TGTGCCAGCAGCTTCCCAGGGGGCGGACCCAATGAGCAGTTCTTC. Amino acids: CASSFPGGGPNEQFF.

Regarding this clone: One end of the junction does not line up with germline, which may come from a read error. The chain uses TRBV5-4 and TRBJ1-1; unclear D gene. The CDR3 runs to 15 residues. Looked up from germline, CDR1 is SGHNT and CDR2 is YYREEE (reference sequence). CDR3 in amino acids: CASSLVEGWNTEASF. The CDR3 DNA sequence: TGTGCCAGCAGCTTGGTCGAGGGCTGGAACACTGAAGCTTCCTTT.

The chain employs TRBV7-9 and TRBJ1-2, with D unresolved. V lost 2 bases and J lost 6, with 7 bases in between. Germline V gene data show CDR1 as SEHNR and CDR2 as FQNEAQ (reference sequence). This CDR3 comprises 12 residues. The CDR3 reads CASSLIPDGYTF. The CDR3 DNA reads TGTGCCAGCAGCTTAATTCCTGATGGCTACACCTTC.

As regards this clone: Different DNA sequences within this sample yield the same CDR3. The chain links TRBV6-5 to TRBJ1-1; no firm D call. The CDR3 totals 13 residues. Deletions cut 2 bases from V and 1 base from J, with 5 bases between. Germline V CDR1 and CDR2: MNHEY, SVGAGI. The CDR3 DNA follows: TGTGCCAGCAGTTACAGACAGAACACTGAAGCTTTCTTT. Protein: CASSYRQNTEAFF.

The genes are TRBV9 and TRBJ2-1; D is possibly TRBD2 (7 bases). The germline V gene has CDR1 SGDLS and CDR2 YYNGEE. The CDR3 spans 15 residues. V gave up 7 bases and J gave up 7 bases, with 21 bases separating them. DNA for the CDR3: TGTGCCAGCGGGGAGGGGGGACTTAGCGTAAATGAGCAGTTCTTC. Protein product: CASGEGGLSVNEQFF.

The rearrangement uses TRBV7-3 and TRBJ2-2; the match to TRBD1 covers 7 bases. CDR1 and CDR2 from the germline V gene are SGHTA and FQGTGA. V was clipped by 5 bases and J by 7 bases; unmatched bases: 4. The CDR3 extends over 13 amino acids. The CDR3 bases are TGTGCCAGCAGCCCCAACAGGGGCGGGGAGCTGTTTTTT. It translates to CASSPNRGGELFF.

The V and J genes are TRBV6-4 and TRBJ1-2; 12 nucleotides agree with TRBD1. This CDR3 comprises 16 residues. The V gene's germline CDR1 is MRHNA and CDR2 SNTAGT. Trimming removed 0 bases from V and 7 bases from J; junction bases left unmatched: 6. The CDR3 here is CASSDSRDRGPGGYTF. CDR3 DNA sequence: TGTGCCAGCAGTGACTCGAGGGACAGGGGGCCGGGTGGCTACACCTTC.